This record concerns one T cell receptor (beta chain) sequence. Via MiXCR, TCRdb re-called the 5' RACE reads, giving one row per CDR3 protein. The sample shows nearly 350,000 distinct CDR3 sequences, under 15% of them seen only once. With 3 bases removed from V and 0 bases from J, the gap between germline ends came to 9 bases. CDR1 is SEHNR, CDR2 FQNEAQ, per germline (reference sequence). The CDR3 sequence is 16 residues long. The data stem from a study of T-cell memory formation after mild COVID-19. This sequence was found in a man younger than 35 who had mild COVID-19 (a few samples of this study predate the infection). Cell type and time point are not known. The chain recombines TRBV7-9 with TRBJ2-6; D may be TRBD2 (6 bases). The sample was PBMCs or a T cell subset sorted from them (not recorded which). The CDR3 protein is CASSFPGDSGANVLTF. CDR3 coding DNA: TGTGCCAGCAGCTTTCCGGGGGACTCTGGGGCCAACGTCCTGACTTTC.